This T cell receptor beta chain came from a study of shared clonotypes between healthy human individuals. As for the study in general: CD4 naive and memory got three plates each, CD8 naive two, CD8 memory one. The study, taken as a whole, reports: Non-shared clonotypes displayed generation probabilities falling below those of clonotypes present in all four donors. The study drew on few donors, limiting represented genetic and exposure-history diversity.

The deep-level immunoSEQ assay was used. Clones were sequenced by immunoSEQ multiplex PCR, and TCRdb holds only the in-frame ones, with some missing. The sample contains 560,000 or so clones, approximately 96% of which appear only once. Germline V gives CDR1 SGHTS, CDR2 YDEGEE. This CDR3 spans 16 amino acids. Deletions cut 4 bases from V and 4 bases from J, with 18 bases between. Concerning this clone itself: Its antigen is currently unknown.

CD8 cells regarded as naive lacked CD45RO, were positively chosen for CCR7, and omitted terminally differentiated effector memory CD45RA+ cells. The sequence was collected from a woman aged 25 to 45 in good health. The specimen was naive CD8+ T cells sorted from blood. The chain carries TRBV5-8 and TRBJ1-5, with D maybe TRBD1 (6 bases). In DNA, the CDR3 is TGTGCCAGCAGCCAACTAAACAGGGAAGGTAATCAGCCCCAGCATTTT. Residues: CASSQLNREGNQPQHF.